The next 32 T cell receptor beta chains were all read from a single sample in a study of blood T cell repertoires in COVID-19. TCRdb keeps only in-frame clones here, not all; method: immunoSEQ multiplex PCR. The sample lists roughly 80,000 clones, over 80% occurring once. Sequenced sample: peripheral blood. The receptors come from a human donor in a cohort sampled during active COVID-19.

V is TRBV7-9 and J is TRBJ1-4; D uncertain. The CDR3 covers 16 residues. V gave up 3 bases and J gave up 0 bases, with 11 bases separating them. In germline, CDR1 is SEHNR, CDR2 FQNEAQ (reference sequence). The CDR3 DNA is TGTGCCAGCAGCTTCCTTTCCGGGGCAACTAATGAAAAACTGTTTTTT. It translates to CASSFLSGATNEKLFF. The variable domain in full, with the rest retrieved from reference TRBV7-9 and TRBJ1-4, is DTGVSQNPRHKITKRGQNVTFRCDPISEHNRLYWYRQTLGQGPEFLTYFQNEAQLEKSRLLSDRFSAERPKGSFSTLEIQRTEQGDSAMYLCASSFLSGATNEKLFFGSGTQLSVL.

The chain has TRBV27 and TRBJ2-2; TRBD2 aligns across 12 bases. In germline, CDR1 is MNHEY, CDR2 SMNVEV (reference sequence). The CDR3 runs 17 residues. The V segment lost 6 bases and the J segment 3 bases; nucleotides outside the gene matches: 8. The CDR3 loop reads CASSLPRLAGDTGELFF. CDR3 in DNA: TGTGCCAGCAGCCTCCCCCGACTAGCGGGAGACACCGGGGAGCTGTTTTTT.

The V gene is TRBV6-6, the J gene TRBJ2-7; tentatively, D is TRBD2 (6 bases). V lost 6 bases and J 3 bases, leaving 18 bases between the germline ends. Germline assignment: CDR1 MNHNY and CDR2 SVGAGI (reference sequence). The CDR3 loop spans 15 amino acids. CDR3 coding DNA: TGTGCCAGCAGCTCCTCGGGGTTGGGGGGCTACGAGCAGTACTTC. Its protein is CASSSSGLGGYEQYF.

In this sample, this clone turned up a few times. V is TRBV12-3 or TRBV12-4 and J is TRBJ2-3; unclear D gene. With 5 bases removed from V and 9 bases from J, the gap between germline ends came to 12 bases. This CDR3 has 12 amino acids. CDR3 loop: CASSRDTPTQYF. In DNA, the CDR3 is TGTGCCAGCAGTCGTGACACCCCCACGCAGTATTTT.

The rearrangement joins TRBV2 to TRBJ2-3; TRBD1 agrees at 9 bases. V gave up 6 bases and J gave up 8 bases; unmatched junction bases: 15. Germline V gene lookup returns CDR1 SNHLY and CDR2 FYNNEI. This CDR3 has 16 residues. The DNA of the CDR3 is TGTGCCAGCAGGGGAATGGGACAGGGTCCACTCGGTACGCAGTATTTT. It yields the protein CASRGMGQGPLGTQYF.

The rearrangement links TRBV27 to TRBJ1-1; 11 nucleotides align to TRBD1. From germline, CDR1 is MNHEY and CDR2 SMNVEV (reference sequence). This CDR3 has 17 amino acids. V trimming: 5 bases; J trimming: 7 bases; junction bases outside the gene matches: 15. DNA for the CDR3: TGTGCCAGCAGTCGGGACAGGGGGTCCTTAAACGGCGGTGAAGCTTTCTTT. Translated: CASSRDRGSLNGGEAFF.

The V gene is TRBV2, the J gene TRBJ2-6, with D possibly TRBD1 on 5 matching bases. V lost 2 bases, J lost 1 base, and 9 bases lay in between. Per the germline V gene, CDR1 is SNHLY and CDR2 is FYNNEI. The CDR3 extends over 16 amino acids. For the CDR3, the DNA is TGTGCCAGCAGTGAAAGGGGCTTTTCTGGGGCCAACGTCCTGACTTTC. Amino acids: CASSERGFSGANVLTF.

The rearrangement joins TRBV6-5 to TRBJ2-1; TRBD1 agrees at 7 bases. The V gene end was trimmed by 6 bases and the J gene end by 0 bases; junction bases not matched to a gene: 2. The CDR3 is 14 residues long. Germline CDR1 MNHEY, CDR2 SVGAGI. The CDR3 DNA reads as TGTGCCAGCAGGTACAGGGGCTCCTACAATGAGCAGTTCTTC. Translating gives CASRYRGSYNEQFF.

This chain uses TRBV6-6 with TRBJ1-5; D is unresolved. Germline CDR1 and CDR2: MNHNY and SVGAGI (reference sequence). V gave up 7 bases and J gave up 2 bases, with 18 bases separating them. The CDR3 runs 16 residues. This chain's CDR3 is CASTTLSPGGNQPQHF. The CDR3 coding sequence is TGTGCCAGCACCACCTTAAGCCCCGGAGGCAATCAGCCCCAGCATTTT.

V and J are TRBV5-1 and TRBJ2-1, with 11 nucleotides matching TRBD2. The CDR3 runs to 16 residues. Per the germline V gene, CDR1 is SGHRS and CDR2 is YFSETQ. The trim removed 0 bases at V and 6 bases at J, leaving 5 bases unmatched. The CDR3 nucleotides are TGCGCCAGCAGCTTGGAAAGGCTAGCGGGAGGCAATGAGCAGTTCTTC. As protein: CASSLERLAGGNEQFF.

This clone was observed a few times. The chain combines TRBV5-6 with TRBJ2-2; 10 nucleotides match TRBD2. Germline V gene data show CDR1 as SGHDT and CDR2 as YYEEEE. J gave up 4 bases and V 2 bases, and 5 bases lay outside the gene matches. The CDR3 is made up of 16 amino acids. The CDR3 sequence: CASSFGLAGVTGELFF. Here the CDR3 DNA reads TGTGCCAGCAGCTTCGGTCTAGCGGGAGTCACCGGGGAGCTGTTTTTT.

The CDR3 spells CASSKGRSSYNEQFF. The DNA for the CDR3 is TGTGCCAGCAGCAAAGGGAGGAGCTCCTACAATGAGCAGTTCTTC. The chain couples TRBV21-1 to TRBJ2-1; whether TRBD2, the table's D call, matches the DNA was not checked. TRBV21-1 is described as a pseudogene. The CDR3 length is 15 residues.

The V call is TRBV7-9, the J call TRBJ2-3; the match to TRBD1 covers 12 bases. The V gene end was trimmed by 5 bases and the J gene end by 5 bases; junction bases not matched to a gene: 8. CDR1 is SEHNR, CDR2 FQNEAQ, per germline (reference sequence). The CDR3 length is 16 residues. The CDR3 here is CASSAPGQGAGDTQYF. Here the CDR3 DNA reads TGTGCCAGCAGCGCTCCGGGACAGGGGGCAGGAGATACGCAGTATTTT. Looking up the rest from reference TRBV7-9 and TRBJ2-3 gives the full variable domain: DTGVSQNPRHKITKRGQNVTFRCDPISEHNRLYWYRQTLGQGPEFLTYFQNEAQLEKSRLLSDRFSAERPKGSFSTLEIQRTEQGDSAMYLCASSAPGQGAGDTQYFGPGTRLTVL.

The rearrangement links TRBV5-4 to TRBJ2-1; 8 bases agree with TRBD2. This CDR3 region has 14 residues. Germline V gene sequence: CDR1 SGHNT, CDR2 YYREEE (reference sequence). J lost 7 bases, V lost 4 bases, and 7 bases had no gene match. CDR3 loop: CASSPGGWVNEQFF. Here the CDR3 DNA reads TGTGCCAGCAGCCCGGGGGGGTGGGTAAATGAGCAGTTCTTC.

This chain links TRBV3-1 (or the pseudogene TRBV3-2) with TRBJ2-1, with D maybe TRBD1 (8 bases). The V gene lost 4 bases and the J gene lost 5 bases, with 21 bases spanning the gap. Germline assignment: CDR1 LGHDT and CDR2 YNNKEL (reference sequence). The CDR3 runs 17 residues. The CDR3 DNA reads as TGTGCCAGCAGCCTCCTTACAGGGGGGACTAAAGACAATGAGCAGTTCTTC. This codes for CASSLLTGGTKDNEQFF.

The chain links TRBV21-1 to TRBJ1-2; the D call TRBD1 from the table was never checked on the DNA. TRBV21-1 is shown as a pseudogene. The length of the CDR3 is 10 residues. The CDR3 sequence: CASIQGWYTF. CDR3 DNA: TGTGCCAGCATCCAGGGATGGTACACCTTC.

This chain links TRBV6-5 with TRBJ2-7; 10 nucleotides line up with TRBD1. The CDR3 covers 13 residues. CDR1 is MNHEY, CDR2 SVGAGI, per germline. After removal of 7 bases from V and 7 bases from J, the junction contained 7 bases not matched to a gene. CDR3 nucleotides: TGTGCCAGCACCCCGACAGGGGGCGGGGAGCAGTACTTC. Encoded protein: CASTPTGGGEQYF.

The chain's CDR3 is CASSIPGTASGNTIYF. CDR3 coding DNA: TGTGCCAGTAGTATCCCCGGGACAGCCTCTGGAAACACCATATATTTT. The chain combines TRBV19 with TRBJ1-3; 7 positions agree with TRBD1. Germline values: CDR1 LNHDA, CDR2 SQIVND (reference sequence). V lost 3 bases and J lost 0; bases outside the gene matches: 5. This CDR3 comprises 16 residues.

The rearrangement uses TRBV9 and TRBJ1-2, with TRBD1 matching 7 bases. CDR3 length: 17 residues. Trimming at V came to 0 bases and at J to 4 bases, leaving 12 bases not matched to a gene. The V gene's germline CDR1 is SGDLS and CDR2 YYNGEE. The CDR3 sequence is CASSVAGGQSLLYGYTF. The DNA for the CDR3 is TGTGCCAGCAGCGTAGCAGGGGGACAGAGTCTTCTCTATGGCTACACCTTC.

This clone occurred once. This chain uses TRBV5-1 with TRBJ2-3; TRBD2 matches 12 bases. The germline CDR1 and CDR2 sequences are SGHRS and YFSETQ. This CDR3 comprises 18 residues. After removal of 0 bases from V and 3 bases from J, the junction contained 8 bases not matched to a gene. CDR3 bases: TGCGCCAGCAGCTTGGCGGTACTAGCGGGGGGAGAGACAGATACGCAGTATTTT. It specifies CASSLAVLAGGETDTQYF.

J is TRBJ1-3 and V is TRBV9; TRBD1 matches at 7 bases. Germline CDR1 SGDLS, CDR2 YYNGEE. The ends lost 4 bases at V and 0 bases at J; junction bases unmatched: 4. CDR3 length: 15 residues. The CDR3 spells CASSRGTDSGNTIYF. Here the CDR3 DNA reads TGTGCCAGCAGCCGTGGGACAGACTCTGGAAACACCATATATTTT.

The V gene is TRBV18, the J gene TRBJ1-5; tentatively, D is TRBD1 (6 bases). The CDR3 is made up of 13 amino acids. Trimming left V 5 bases short and J 5 bases short, with 10 bases between. Germline assignment: CDR1 KGHSH and CDR2 LQKENI. CDR3 region: CASSINRDQPQHF. The CDR3 DNA follows: TGTGCCAGCTCAATTAACAGGGATCAGCCCCAGCATTTT. Full variable domain (rest looked up from reference TRBV18 and TRBJ1-5): NAGVMQNPRHLVRRRGQEARLRCSPMKGHSHVYWYRQLPEEGLKFMVYLQKENIIDESGMPKERFSAEFPKEGPSILRIQQVVRGDSAAYFCASSINRDQPQHFGDGTRLSIL.

The chain couples TRBV6-5 to TRBJ2-2; 7 nucleotides agree with TRBD1. The CDR3 totals 15 residues. The V gene end was trimmed by 7 bases and the J gene end by 1 base; junction bases not matched to a gene: 6. CDR1 MNHEY and CDR2 SVGAGI come from the germline V gene. The CDR3 is CASTYRGQNTGELFF. Written as DNA, the CDR3 is TGTGCCAGCACCTACAGGGGTCAGAACACCGGGGAGCTGTTTTTT.

The chain is built from TRBV11-1 and TRBJ2-3, with D perhaps matching TRBD1 (5 bases). The V end was cut by 2 bases, the J end by 2 bases, with 8 bases between. The CDR3 totals 14 residues. Germline CDR1 is SGHAT and CDR2 is FQDESV (reference sequence). The CDR3 protein is CASSLQGITDTQYF. CDR3 DNA: TGTGCCAGCAGCTTACAGGGTATCACAGATACGCAGTATTTT.

Regarding this clone: An end of the junction differs from the germline gene, which may be a read error. The V gene is TRBV25-1, the J gene TRBJ1-1; TRBD1 matches at 7 bases. Germline V gene sequence: CDR1 MGHDK, CDR2 SYGVNS. The CDR3 loop spans 18 amino acids. The CDR3 DNA sequence: TGTGCCAACAGTGTGGGGACAGAGGAAGGGCTTGAACGAACTGAAGCTTTCTTT. Encoded protein: CANSVGTEEGLERTEAFF.

This chain links TRBV5-1 with TRBJ2-2, with TRBD1 matching over 8 bases. The CDR3 is 17 residues long. CDR1 and CDR2 from the germline V gene are SGHRS and YFSETQ. V trimming: 4 bases; J trimming: 7 bases; junction bases outside the gene matches: 15. This CDR3 reads CASSTPSPGGAVGELFF. The CDR3 nucleotides read TGCGCCAGCAGCACCCCCTCCCCAGGGGGCGCAGTCGGGGAGCTGTTTTTT.

This clone was observed a single time. The V gene is TRBV19, the J gene TRBJ1-6, with TRBD1 matching 7 bases. The CDR3 has 18 residues. V trimming: 5 bases; J trimming: 0 bases; junction bases outside the gene matches: 10. Germline V gene lookup returns CDR1 LNHDA and CDR2 SQIVND (reference sequence). The CDR3 nucleotides are TGTGCCAGTAGTCCTCAGGGACAGCGGAGCTCCTATAATTCACCCCTCCACTTT. This codes for CASSPQGQRSSYNSPLHF.

The gene calls are TRBV30 and TRBJ2-1; maybe TRBD2 (5 bases). V was shortened by 3 bases and J by 9 bases, with 9 bases between the two germline ends. The CDR3 extends over 11 amino acids. Germline V gives CDR1 GTSNPN, CDR2 SVGIG (reference sequence). The CDR3 nucleotides are TGTGCCTGGAGAGACTATGGTGAGCAGTTCTTC. This encodes CAWRDYGEQFF.

The rearrangement uses TRBV18 and TRBJ1-5; D is ambiguous. Germline-derived CDR1 and CDR2 are KGHSH and LQKENI. This CDR3 is built from 17 residues. V was clipped by 6 bases and J by 2 bases, with 20 bases between them. CDR3: CASSPFSAYAGNQPQHF. The CDR3 DNA sequence: TGTGCCAGCTCCCCGTTCTCCGCTTATGCAGGCAATCAGCCCCAGCATTTT.

The chain combines TRBV11-2 with TRBJ2-7; a weak D match, TRBD1 (6 bases). CDR1 is SGHAT and CDR2 is FQNNGV in the germline V gene. This CDR3 contains 17 residues. The germline V and J ends were trimmed by 3 bases and 0 bases, with 18 bases remaining between them. The CDR3 region is CASSLVRTGMGSYEQYF. In DNA, the CDR3 is TGTGCCAGCAGCTTGGTACGAACAGGGATGGGCTCCTACGAGCAGTACTTC.

The chain recombines TRBV5-1 with TRBJ2-3; tentatively, D is TRBD2 (6 bases). Trimming took off 1 base at V and 4 bases at J, with 13 bases between the two ends. Germline loops: CDR1 SGHRS, CDR2 YFSETQ. CDR3 length: 15 residues. CDR3 sequence (DNA): TGCGCCAGCAGCTTGAGTGGCGGGGCGGCAGATACGCAGTATTTT. Residues: CASSLSGGAADTQYF.

CDR3 nucleotide sequence: TGTGCCAGCAGCCTAGGAGGAAACACCATATATTTT. Amino acids: CASSLGGNTIYF. This sequence joins TRBV25-1 and TRBJ1-3; D is unclear. This CDR3 spans 12 amino acids. V lost 6 bases and J 4 bases, leaving 7 bases between the germline ends. Germline CDR1 is MGHDK and CDR2 is SYGVNS.